These 5 T cell receptor beta chains were all obtained from the same sample, sequenced in a study of molecular identifiers for immune sequencing clone quantification. TCRdb reprocessed the PCR reads with MiXCR, giving one entry per CDR3 protein. Of more than 550,000 distinct CDR3 sequences in the sample, 25% were seen once. The specimen was naive CD8+ T cells from blood, with Jurkat cell RNA spiked in. Regarding subset: FACS-sorted CD8+CD4-CCR7+CD45RA+ naive T cells. These receptors were obtained from a human donor in good health. Some libraries in this study had Jurkat cell RNA spiked in.

The chain is built from TRBV20-1 and TRBJ2-3; a possible D gene is TRBD2 (5 bases). V lost 0 bases, J lost 3 bases, and 19 bases lay in between. The CDR3 totals 17 residues. The germline CDR1 and CDR2 sequences are DFQATT and SNEGSKA (reference sequence). As DNA, the CDR3 is TGCAGTGCTAGAGATGTCGGGGAGAGGAGCGCAACAGATACGCAGTATTTT. Protein product: CSARDVGERSATDTQYF.

On this clonotype itself: A much larger clone differs by one base, so this may be a read error. The chain couples TRBV28 to TRBJ2-7; 8 bases map to TRBD1. This CDR3 spans 15 amino acids. V was pared by 10 bases and J by 1 base, with 12 bases of the junction left unmatched. Looked up from germline, CDR1 is MDHEN and CDR2 is SYDVKM. The CDR3 region is CANSIRGLRSYEQYF. CDR3 in DNA: TGTGCCAACAGCATCAGGGGGCTGAGGTCCTACGAGCAGTACTTC.

This clonotype occurred a few times. The chain employs TRBV9 and TRBJ2-3; TRBD1 or TRBD2 may be the D gene (6 bases each). The V and J ends lost 4 bases and 10 bases respectively, with 22 bases between them. The germline gives CDR1 SGDLS, CDR2 YYNGEE. CDR3 length: 15 residues. CDR3 nucleotides: TGTGCCAGCAGCCCCGTGGGGGGACAAACAAACGCGCAGTATTTT. This encodes CASSPVGGQTNAQYF.

This rearrangement joins TRBV11-2 to TRBJ1-4; 8 positions agree with TRBD1. The CDR3 consists of 14 residues. Germline CDR1 reads SGHAT; CDR2 reads FQNNGV. V lost 5 bases to trimming and J lost 6 bases; unmatched junction nucleotides: 5. CDR3 amino acids: CASSPTGGYEKLFF. CDR3 coding DNA: TGTGCCAGCAGCCCTACAGGGGGTTATGAAAAACTGTTTTTT. The whole variable domain, remainder taken from reference TRBV11-2 and TRBJ1-4, is EAGVAQSPRYKIIEKRQSVAFWCNPISGHATLYWYQQILGQGPKLLIQFQNNGVVDDSQLPKDRFSAERLKGVDSTLKIQPAKLEDSAVYLCASSPTGGYEKLFFGSGTQLSVL.

The chain has TRBV20-1 and TRBJ2-1, with TRBD1 matching 10 bases. This CDR3 spans 17 amino acids. V lost 4 bases, J lost 2 bases, and 11 bases stayed unmatched. In germline, CDR1 is DFQATT, CDR2 SNEGSKA (reference sequence). Here the CDR3 reads CSATWTGGLDTYNEQFF. CDR3 coding DNA: TGCAGTGCTACCTGGACAGGGGGACTAGATACCTACAATGAGCAGTTCTTC.